A single sample is the source of the 18 T cell receptor beta chains below, sequenced in a study of blood T cell repertoires in COVID-19. Libraries were prepared by immunoSEQ multiplex PCR; TCRdb keeps only in-frame clonotypes and omits some of them. This sample has about 260,000 clones, with about nine tenths found just once. Input material: peripheral blood. These receptors all come from a person aged 18-35 years with COVID-19, enrolled during active disease.

This clone was observed a single time. This chain uses TRBV6-5 with TRBJ2-1, with D possibly TRBD2 on 5 matching bases. Germline-derived CDR1 and CDR2 are MNHEY and SVGAGI. Trimming took off 2 bases at V and 11 bases at J, with 19 bases between the two ends. The CDR3 totals 15 residues. CDR3 nucleotides: TGTGCCAGCAGTTACCCGCTGGGCGGGCGTATAAAGCAGTTCTTC. Protein sequence: CASSYPLGGRIKQFF.

This chain's CDR3 is CASSERVLAGTDHQPQHF. The CDR3 DNA follows: TGTGCCAGCAGTGAAAGGGTTCTCGCTGGGACAGACCATCAGCCCCAGCATTTT. The J gene is TRBJ1-5, the V gene TRBV6-1; 7 nucleotides align to TRBD1. V lost 2 bases, J lost 5 bases, and 15 bases stayed unmatched. CDR3 length: 18 residues. CDR1 and CDR2 (germline): MNHNS, SASEGT.

V gene TRBV27 combines with J gene TRBJ1-5, with TRBD1 matching over 9 bases. The CDR3 consists of 15 residues. Trimming cost V 6 bases and J 7 bases; bases outside gene matches: 10. The germline gives CDR1 MNHEY, CDR2 SMNVEV (reference sequence). The CDR3 DNA follows: TGTGCCAGCAGGTCGGACAGGGGAGGTTTGCAGCCCCAGCATTTT. Its translation: CASRSDRGGLQPQHF.

The chain couples TRBV29-1 to TRBJ2-2, with 9 bases matching TRBD2. Trimming removed 4 bases from V and 1 base from J; junction bases left unmatched: 4. Per the germline V gene, CDR1 is SQVTM and CDR2 is ANQGSEA. There are 15 residues in the CDR3. The CDR3 region is CSVVGAGGNTGELFF. The CDR3 nucleotides read TGCAGCGTTGTGGGAGCGGGAGGGAACACCGGGGAGCTGTTTTTT.

This chain connects TRBV2 to TRBJ1-2; D not certain. The CDR3 totals 14 residues. V dropped 5 bases and J dropped 7 bases, with 17 bases sitting between them. CDR1 and CDR2 (germline): SNHLY, FYNNEI. The CDR3 region is CASSTLDPGGGYTF. DNA of the CDR3: TGTGCCAGCAGTACTCTCGACCCGGGAGGTGGCTACACCTTC.

V usage is TRBV11-2 and J usage is TRBJ1-1; D might be TRBD1 (6 bases). Germline V gene sequence: CDR1 SGHAT, CDR2 FQNNGV. V lost 5 bases and J lost 0, with 13 bases in between. The CDR3 is made up of 15 amino acids. DNA of the CDR3: TGTGCCAGCAGCAACCGCCAGGGGATGAACACTGAAGCTTTCTTT. Its protein product is CASSNRQGMNTEAFF.

In its sample, this clone was seen a few times. The chain has TRBV5-1 and TRBJ2-1; a weak D match, TRBD1 (6 bases). CDR3 length: 15 residues. The germline V gene has CDR1 SGHRS and CDR2 YFSETQ. The ends were cut back, 7 bases at V and 0 bases at J, with 14 bases in the middle. The CDR3: CASGTQGPSYNEQFF. The CDR3 DNA follows: TGCGCCAGCGGTACACAGGGTCCCTCCTACAATGAGCAGTTCTTC.

This rearrangement joins TRBV10-2 to TRBJ2-7, with 9 positions matching TRBD1. The CDR3 has 13 residues. V gave up 10 bases and J gave up 3 bases; unmatched junction bases: 7. Per the germline V gene, CDR1 is WSHSY and CDR2 is SAAADI. CDR3 coding DNA: TGCGCCACTGCCGGGACAGGGATCTACGAGCAGTACTTC. This gives the protein CATAGTGIYEQYF.

The V gene is TRBV29-1, the J gene TRBJ2-1; no clear D. V was pared by 3 bases and J by 5 bases, with 8 bases between. Germline CDR1 is SQVTM and CDR2 is ANQGSEA. The length of the CDR3 is 12 residues. The CDR3 bases are TGCAGCGTTGATCGACTGCACAATGAGCAGTTCTTC. Protein product: CSVDRLHNEQFF.

The V gene is TRBV2, the J gene TRBJ1-5; D unclear. The CDR3 has 14 residues. From germline, CDR1 is SNHLY and CDR2 FYNNEI. The ends were cut back, 6 bases at V and 1 base at J, with 10 bases in the middle. The CDR3 nucleotides are TGTGCCAGCAGGGCCCTGGAGAGCAATCAGCCCCAGCATTTT. It yields the protein CASRALESNQPQHF. Based on the CDR3 plus reference TRBV2 and TRBJ1-5, the full variable domain is EPEVTQTPSHQVTQMGQEVILRCVPISNHLYFYWYRQILGQKVEFLVSFYNNEISEKSEIFDDQFSVERPDGSNFTLKIRSTKLEDSAMYFCASRALESNQPQHFGDGTRLSIL.

V usage is TRBV20-1 and J usage is TRBJ2-7, with D possibly being TRBD1 (5 bases). Trimming pared 6 bases from V and 2 bases from J, leaving 8 bases between. The CDR3 is 11 residues long. In germline, CDR1 is DFQATT, CDR2 SNEGSKA (reference sequence). The CDR3: CSARQTYEQYF. The DNA of the CDR3 is TGCAGTGCCAGACAGACCTACGAGCAGTACTTC.

V and J are TRBV19 and TRBJ2-7; the D gene is possibly TRBD1 (6 bases). The CDR3 runs to 14 residues. Trimming removed 4 bases from V and 3 bases from J, with 13 bases in between. CDR1 LNHDA and CDR2 SQIVND come from the germline V gene (reference sequence). CDR3 nucleotide sequence: TGTGCCAGTAGTAAGGTGGGGGCCTACTACGAGCAGTACTTC. Amino acids: CASSKVGAYYEQYF.

This chain uses TRBV6-6 with TRBJ2-1, with D maybe TRBD2 (5 bases). Germline V CDR1 and CDR2: MNHNY, SVGAGI (reference sequence). This CDR3 has 15 amino acids. The ends were cut back, 5 bases at V and 1 base at J, with 12 bases in the middle. The CDR3 region is CASSADGLSYNEQFF. In DNA form, the CDR3 reads TGTGCCAGCAGTGCGGACGGACTTTCCTACAATGAGCAGTTCTTC.

V gene TRBV3-1 (or the pseudogene TRBV3-2) combines with J gene TRBJ1-2, with a weak D call TRBD1 (5 bases). CDR1 is LGHDT, CDR2 YNNKEL, per germline (reference sequence). Trimming shortened V by 2 bases and J by 1 base, and 17 bases separated the two germline ends. The CDR3 totals 17 residues. The CDR3 loop is CASSQSSKRTNNYGYTF. CDR3 in DNA: TGTGCCAGCAGCCAAAGTTCGAAACGGACAAATAACTATGGCTACACCTTC.

This clone was detected once. The V call is TRBV5-1, the J call TRBJ2-1; perhaps TRBD1 as D (5 bases). The CDR3 consists of 15 residues. Per germline, CDR1 SGHRS and CDR2 YFSETQ. Deletions cut 2 bases from V and 6 bases from J, with 15 bases between. CDR3 protein: CASSLTGGVINEQFF. In DNA, the CDR3 is TGCGCCAGCAGCTTAACAGGTGGTGTGATCAATGAGCAGTTCTTC.

V is TRBV15 and J is TRBJ2-7; D gene ambiguous. V shed 1 base and J shed 5 bases, with 9 bases lying between them. Germline CDR1 reads LNHNV; CDR2 reads YYDKDF (reference sequence). This CDR3 contains 13 residues. The CDR3 is CATSRGASDEQYF. The CDR3 DNA sequence: TGTGCCACCAGCAGAGGGGCCTCAGACGAGCAGTACTTC. Drawing the rest from reference TRBV15 and TRBJ2-7, the complete variable domain is DAMVIQNPRYQVTQFGKPVTLSCSQTLNHNVMYWYQQKSSQAPKLLFHYYDKDFNNEADTPDNFQSRRPNTSFCFLDIRSPGLGDTAMYLCATSRGASDEQYFGPGTRLTVT.

In regard to this clone: This same CDR3 is encoded by further DNA sequences in the sample. The genes are TRBV11-2 and TRBJ2-7, with D maybe TRBD1 (6 bases). V lost 1 base to trimming and J lost 2 bases, with 9 bases between them. Looked up from germline, CDR1 is SGHAT and CDR2 is FQNNGV. The CDR3 is made up of 14 amino acids. Written as DNA, the CDR3 is TGTGCCAGCAGCTTAGGGCAGGGGACCTACGAGCAGTACTTC. This gives the protein CASSLGQGTYEQYF.

The V call is TRBV7-2, the J call TRBJ2-7; 9 nucleotides agree with TRBD2. With V trimmed by 6 bases and J by 0 bases, 9 bases remained unmatched. Germline V CDR1 and CDR2: SGHTA, FQGNSA. The CDR3 length is 16 residues. The CDR3 nucleotides read TGTGCCAGCAGTACCCGTGCGGGAGGGAGCTCCTACGAGCAGTACTTC. Amino acid sequence: CASSTRAGGSSYEQYF.